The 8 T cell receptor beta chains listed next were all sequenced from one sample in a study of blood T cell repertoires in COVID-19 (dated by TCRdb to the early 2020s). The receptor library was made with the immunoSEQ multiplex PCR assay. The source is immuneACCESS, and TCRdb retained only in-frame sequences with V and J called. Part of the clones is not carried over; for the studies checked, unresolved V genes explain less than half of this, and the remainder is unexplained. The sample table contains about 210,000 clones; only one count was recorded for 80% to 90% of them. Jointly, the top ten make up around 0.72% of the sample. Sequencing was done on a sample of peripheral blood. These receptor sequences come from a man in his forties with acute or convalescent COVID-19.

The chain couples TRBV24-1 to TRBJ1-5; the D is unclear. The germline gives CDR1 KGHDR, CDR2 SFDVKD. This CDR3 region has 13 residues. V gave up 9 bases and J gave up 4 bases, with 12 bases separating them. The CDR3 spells CATPSVRNQPQHF. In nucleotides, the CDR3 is TGTGCCACCCCGTCCGTCAGGAATCAGCCCCAGCATTTT.

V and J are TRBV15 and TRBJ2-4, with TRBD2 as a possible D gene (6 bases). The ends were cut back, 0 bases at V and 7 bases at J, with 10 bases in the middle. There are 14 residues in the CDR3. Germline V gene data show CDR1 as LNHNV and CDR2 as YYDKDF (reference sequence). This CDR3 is CATSRDSGGNIQYF. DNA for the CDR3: TGTGCCACCAGCAGAGATAGCGGAGGGAACATTCAGTACTTC.

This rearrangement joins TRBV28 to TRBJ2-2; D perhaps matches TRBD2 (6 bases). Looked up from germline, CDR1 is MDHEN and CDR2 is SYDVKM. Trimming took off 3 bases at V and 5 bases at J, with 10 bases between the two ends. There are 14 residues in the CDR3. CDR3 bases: TGTGCCAGCAGTTTCCTGAGCGGGACCGGGGAGCTGTTTTTT. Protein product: CASSFLSGTGELFF. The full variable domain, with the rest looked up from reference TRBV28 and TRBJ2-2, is DVKVTQSSRYLVKRTGEKVFLECVQDMDHENMFWYRQDPGLGLRLIYFSYDVKMKEKGDIPEGYSVSREKKERFSLILESASTNQTSMYLCASSFLSGTGELFFGEGSRLTVL.

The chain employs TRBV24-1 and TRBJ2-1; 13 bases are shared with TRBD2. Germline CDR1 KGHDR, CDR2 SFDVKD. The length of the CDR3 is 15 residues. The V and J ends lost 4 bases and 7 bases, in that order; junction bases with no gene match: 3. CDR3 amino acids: CATSEWTSGSNEQFF. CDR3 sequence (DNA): TGTGCCACCAGTGAGTGGACTAGCGGGAGTAATGAGCAGTTCTTC.

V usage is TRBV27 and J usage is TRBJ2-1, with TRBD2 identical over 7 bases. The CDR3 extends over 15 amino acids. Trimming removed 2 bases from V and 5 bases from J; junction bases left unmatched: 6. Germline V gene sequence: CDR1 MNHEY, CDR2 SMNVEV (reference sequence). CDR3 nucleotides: TGTGCCAGCAGTTTAACGGTAGCGGGTCACAATGAGCAGTTCTTC. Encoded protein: CASSLTVAGHNEQFF.

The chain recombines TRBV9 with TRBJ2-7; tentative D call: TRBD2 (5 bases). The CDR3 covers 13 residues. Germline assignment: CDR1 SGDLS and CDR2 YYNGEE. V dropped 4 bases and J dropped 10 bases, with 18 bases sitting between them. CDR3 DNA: TGTGCCAGCAGCCCACCCACCTCCGGACTCCAGTACTTC. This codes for CASSPPTSGLQYF.

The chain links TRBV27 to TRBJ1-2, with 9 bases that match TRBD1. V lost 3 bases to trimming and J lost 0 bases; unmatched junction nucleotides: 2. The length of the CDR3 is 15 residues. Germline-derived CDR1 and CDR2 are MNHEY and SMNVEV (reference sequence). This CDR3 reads CASSLGTGSNYGYTF. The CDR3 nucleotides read TGTGCCAGCAGTTTGGGGACAGGGTCTAACTATGGCTACACCTTC.

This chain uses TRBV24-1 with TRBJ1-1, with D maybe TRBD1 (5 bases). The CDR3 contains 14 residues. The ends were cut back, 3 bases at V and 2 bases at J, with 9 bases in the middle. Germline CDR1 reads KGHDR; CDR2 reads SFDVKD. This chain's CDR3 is CATSDGHPNTEAFF. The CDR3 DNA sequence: TGTGCCACCAGTGATGGACACCCCAACACTGAAGCTTTCTTT.